The 24 T cell receptor beta chains below come from one sample, sequenced in a study of CD8+CD57+ T cells in acquired aplastic anemia. For sequencing, patients were chosen who had shown expansion of CD8+CD57+ cells by flow cytometry. The TCR beta profiling, which covered VDJ combination and CDR3 sequence, was carried out using genomic DNA as the template. One entry per CDR3 protein results from TCRdb running MiXCR on the reads. The sample carries roughly 200,000 distinct CDR3 sequences, about three fifths recorded once. Sequenced sample: sorted CD4+, CD8+, or CD8+CD57+ T cells (not recorded which) from PBMCs. These receptors were obtained from a human donor with aplastic anemia.

The chain uses TRBV6-6 and TRBJ1-1; perhaps TRBD1 as D (5 bases). Trimming cost V 6 bases and J 1 base, with 9 bases left between them. This CDR3 contains 13 residues. In germline, CDR1 is MNHNY, CDR2 SVGAGI (reference sequence). The CDR3 loop is CASRFGGNTEAFF. CDR3 DNA: TGTGCCAGCAGGTTCGGGGGGAACACTGAAGCTTTCTTT.

Only a few counts were recorded for this clonotype. The rearrangement joins TRBV2 to TRBJ1-6; D might be TRBD1 (6 bases). Germline loops: CDR1 SNHLY, CDR2 FYNNEI. Between the trimmed V and J ends, which lost 4 bases and 3 bases, there was a span of 19 bases. This CDR3 has 18 residues. CDR3 DNA: TGTGCCAGCAGTGGCGGGACTCCGGGACACGTCTATAATTCACCCCTCCACTTT. It yields the protein CASSGGTPGHVYNSPLHF.

CDR3 coding DNA: TGTGCCAGCAGTTCGGCACCCGACACTGAAGCTTTCTTT. Protein sequence: CASSSAPDTEAFF. The gene calls are TRBV25-1 and TRBJ1-1; D ambiguous. With 5 bases removed from V and 3 bases from J, the gap between germline ends came to 10 bases. Germline V lookup: CDR1 MGHDK, CDR2 SYGVNS. There are 13 residues in the CDR3.

The chain carries TRBV11-2 and TRBJ2-7; D is possibly TRBD1 (6 bases). The CDR3 has 15 amino acids. Germline CDR1 is SGHAT and CDR2 is FQNNGV. V lost 7 bases, J lost 2 bases, and 18 bases lay in between. In DNA form, the CDR3 reads TGTGCCAGCAACCCAGGGGCGACAGGAACCTACGAGCAGTACTTC. This codes for CASNPGATGTYEQYF.

J is TRBJ2-5 and V is TRBV7-2; D is undetermined. The ends were cut back, 6 bases at V and 5 bases at J, with 13 bases in the middle. The germline gives CDR1 SGHTA, CDR2 FQGNSA. This CDR3 contains 13 residues. The CDR3 loop is CASSVNIGETQYF. In DNA, the CDR3 is TGTGCCAGCAGTGTGAATATCGGGGAGACCCAGTACTTC.

This clonotype has ten or more counts. The chain uses TRBV9 and TRBJ2-5, with TRBD2 identical over 12 bases. Trimming took 0 bases from V and 6 from J; bases not matched to a gene: 0. CDR1 SGDLS and CDR2 YYNGEE come from the germline V gene. The CDR3 sequence is 14 residues long. The CDR3 here is CASSVGTSGKTQYF. DNA of the CDR3: TGTGCCAGCAGCGTAGGGACTAGCGGGAAGACCCAGTACTTC. The variable domain in full, with the rest retrieved from reference TRBV9 and TRBJ2-5, is DSGVTQTPKHLITATGQRVTLRCSPRSGDLSVYWYQQSLDQGLQFLIQYYNGEERAKGNILERFSAQQFPDLHSELNLSSLELGDSALYFCASSVGTSGKTQYFGPGTRLLVL.

The chain has TRBV25-1 and TRBJ1-5; unclear D gene. CDR3 size: 14 residues. In germline, CDR1 is MGHDK, CDR2 SYGVNS. Trimming removed 1 base at V and 3 bases at J, with 7 bases between. CDR3 in amino acids: CASSEWGNNQPQHF. Here the CDR3 DNA reads TGTGCCAGCAGTGAATGGGGTAACAATCAGCCCCAGCATTTT.

The chain is built from TRBV7-8 and TRBJ2-3; TRBD2 agrees at 9 bases. Germline V CDR1 and CDR2: SGHVS, FQNEAQ. The CDR3 has 16 residues. V lost 3 bases and J lost 5; bases outside the gene matches: 9. The CDR3 nucleotides read TGTGCCAGCAGCTTGCTGACTAGCGGCATGGGAGATACGCAGTATTTT. Translating gives CASSLLTSGMGDTQYF.

About this clonotype: One end of the junction varies from germline; a read error may be responsible. The J gene is TRBJ1-1, the V gene TRBV10-3, with TRBD1 as a possible D gene (6 bases). Per germline, CDR1 ENHRY and CDR2 SYGVKD. The CDR3 consists of 15 residues. The CDR3 nucleotides are TGTGCCATCAGTGGGTTTAGGACAGTAAGCTATGAAGCTCTCTTT. Encoded protein: CAISGFRTVSYEALF.

This clonotype was counted at least ten times. The chain links TRBV4-1 to TRBJ1-1; 7 nucleotides agree with TRBD1. The germline V gene encodes CDR1 MGHRA and CDR2 YSYEKL. Losses at the gene ends were 4 bases for V and 0 bases for J; bases not matched to a gene: 11. This CDR3 spans 17 amino acids. CDR3 nucleotides: TGCGCCAGCAGCCCCAGGGAGGGGGCTTCGATGAACACTGAAGCTTTCTTT. Translation: CASSPREGASMNTEAFF.

The V gene is TRBV15, the J gene TRBJ1-4, with D possibly TRBD1 on 6 matching bases. In germline, CDR1 is LNHNV, CDR2 YYDKDF (reference sequence). CDR3 size: 16 residues. V was pared by 0 bases and J by 11 bases, with 19 bases between. The CDR3 DNA is TGTGCCACCAGCAGAGATATGGACAGTGGTGCCAGGAAACTGTTTTTT. Its protein is CATSRDMDSGARKLFF.

This clonotype has at least ten counts. J is TRBJ2-2 and V is TRBV16, with TRBD1 matching 7 bases. The germline gives CDR1 KGHSY, CDR2 FQNENV. The CDR3 is 15 residues long. V was clipped by 4 bases and J by 4 bases; unmatched bases: 6. CDR3: CASSLGQEPTGELFF. CDR3 coding DNA: TGTGCCAGCAGCCTCGGACAGGAACCCACCGGGGAGCTGTTTTTT.

This clonotype occurred once. The chain employs TRBV5-5 and TRBJ2-3, with D uncertain. The CDR3 length is 16 residues. Trimming cost V 0 bases and J 2 bases, with 13 bases left between them. CDR1 and CDR2 from the germline V gene are SGHKS and YYEKEE (reference sequence). CDR3 DNA: TGTGCCAGCAGCTTGGTCTTTCAGGCGAACACAGATACGCAGTATTTT. Translation gives CASSLVFQANTDTQYF.

The chain couples TRBV6-5 to TRBJ2-7, with 8 bases aligning to TRBD2. V lost 6 bases and J lost 4; bases outside the gene matches: 8. The germline CDR1 and CDR2 sequences are MNHEY and SVGAGI. The CDR3 sequence is 14 residues long. The CDR3 DNA is TGTGCCAGCAGCCTTTTCGGGGGGGATTACGAGCAGTACTTC. This codes for CASSLFGGDYEQYF.

The sample holds one count of this clonotype. The V gene is TRBV20-1, the J gene TRBJ2-1; possible D gene TRBD2, 6 bases. The CDR3 is made up of 18 amino acids. V lost 4 bases and J 0 bases, leaving 22 bases between the germline ends. CDR1 is DFQATT and CDR2 is SNEGSKA in the germline V gene (reference sequence). This chain's CDR3 is CSATRTNRGVRSYNEQFF. Here the CDR3 DNA reads TGCAGTGCTACCCGGACTAATCGAGGGGTTCGCTCCTACAATGAGCAGTTCTTC.

This clonotype was seen at least ten times. CDR3 bases: TGCAGTGCTAGAGAGCCGGGGACAGTAAATCAGCCCCAGCATTTT. This translates into CSAREPGTVNQPQHF. The chain links TRBV20-1 to TRBJ1-5, with TRBD1 identical over 7 bases. The CDR3 consists of 15 residues. V lost 0 bases and J lost 4; bases outside the gene matches: 6. In germline, CDR1 is DFQATT, CDR2 SNEGSKA (reference sequence).

Note on this clonotype: This may be a read error, as it is one base from a much larger clone. This chain connects TRBV9 to TRBJ2-4; D is uncertain. From germline, CDR1 is SGDLS and CDR2 YYNGEE. The CDR3 contains 17 residues. CDR3 residues: CANSVDSRLGAKNIQYF. The CDR3 DNA is TGTGCCAACAGCGTAGATTCGAGGCTCGGGGCCAAAAACATTCAGTACTTC.

This rearrangement joins TRBV20-1 to TRBJ2-3; 7 bases match TRBD1. Trimming cost V 3 bases and J 5 bases; bases outside gene matches: 8. Germline CDR1 reads DFQATT; CDR2 reads SNEGSKA (reference sequence). There are 14 residues in the CDR3. CDR3 protein: CSARVRSGGDTQYF. CDR3 sequence (DNA): TGCAGTGCTAGGGTTCGGTCAGGGGGAGATACGCAGTATTTT.

The chain couples TRBV5-5 to TRBJ2-7; D possibly corresponds to TRBD1 (5 bases). The CDR3 consists of 13 residues. V lost 8 bases to trimming and J lost 4 bases, with 16 bases between them. Germline values: CDR1 SGHKS, CDR2 YYEKEE (reference sequence). As DNA, the CDR3 is TGTGCCAGTGCCCTACGGCAGGGTTACGAGCAGTACTTC. It is translated as CASALRQGYEQYF. Complete variable domain (other parts from reference TRBV5-5 and TRBJ2-7): DAGVTQSPTHLIKTRGQQVTLRCSPISGHKSVSWYQQVLGQGPQFIFQYYEKEERGRGNFPDRFSARQFPNYSSELNVNALLLGDSALYLCASALRQGYEQYFGPGTRLTVT.

The table lists this clonotype with many counts. The chain carries TRBV6-5 and TRBJ1-1; tentatively, D is TRBD1 (5 bases). Per the germline V gene, CDR1 is MNHEY and CDR2 is SVGAGI. This CDR3 is 15 amino acids long. Trimming pared 2 bases from V and 4 bases from J, leaving 14 bases between. For the CDR3, the DNA is TGTGCCAGCAGTTACCGAAGGGACGGATCCACTGAAGCTTTCTTT. Its protein product is CASSYRRDGSTEAFF.

The rearrangement uses TRBV6-6 and TRBJ1-1; 8 bases map to TRBD1. Germline values: CDR1 MNHNY, CDR2 SVGAGI (reference sequence). The CDR3 has 14 residues. V shed 6 bases and J 5 bases; nucleotides not matched to a gene: 8. CDR3 region: CASRTTGVGTEAFF. The CDR3 DNA follows: TGTGCCAGCAGGACGACAGGGGTTGGGACTGAAGCTTTCTTT.

The chain links TRBV20-1 to TRBJ2-7; TRBD2 might be the D (6 bases). CDR3 length: 12 amino acids. Trimming pared 1 base from V and 4 bases from J, leaving 8 bases between. Germline CDR1 and CDR2: DFQATT and SNEGSKA (reference sequence). The CDR3 DNA sequence: TGCAGTGCTAGAGTTCTAGCGTACGAGCAGTACTTC. It translates to CSARVLAYEQYF.

The V gene is TRBV7-8, the J gene TRBJ2-7; D ambiguous. Germline V CDR1 and CDR2: SGHVS, FQNEAQ. This CDR3 has 14 residues. Trimming cost V 0 bases and J 2 bases, with 8 bases left between them. CDR3 nucleotide sequence: TGTGCCAGCAGCTTAGCGGCAGGCCCCTACGAGCAGTACTTC. Translating it yields CASSLAAGPYEQYF.

The CDR3 DNA follows: TGTGCCACCAGTGATTTAGACGGGAGTCTGCCCGAGCAGTTCTTC. Its protein product is CATSDLDGSLPEQFF. The rearrangement uses TRBV24-1 and TRBJ2-1, with D perhaps TRBD2 (6 bases). Trimming removed 1 base from V and 10 bases from J, with 16 bases in between. The CDR3 length is 15 residues. Germline assignment: CDR1 KGHDR and CDR2 SFDVKD.